This record looks at one T cell receptor (beta chain) sequence and its context. The antigen is not known. This specimen belongs to a study of T-cell memory formation after mild COVID-19. Study-level background: There were largely donor-specific TCR clusters. Overall study results and limits: Second-wave clones that peaked on day 37 lacked confirmed SARS-CoV-2 specificity. Of the contracting clones, CD4+ ones lay mainly in CM and EM, and CD8+ ones in EMRA. Clones that got smaller from day 15 to 85 had even CD4/CD8, while clones growing later tipped toward CD4+.

Using its own MiXCR run on the 5' RACE reads, TCRdb lists one record per CDR3 protein. This sample has about 340,000 distinct CDR3 sequences, with approximately 15% found just once. V gave up 3 bases and J gave up 8 bases; unmatched junction bases: 9. The CDR3 runs 15 residues. Germline-derived CDR1 and CDR2 are MNHEY and SMNVEV (reference sequence). This chain joins TRBV27 and TRBJ1-2; 10 bases are a match to TRBD1. Sequencing was carried out using PBMCs or a T cell subset sorted from them (not recorded which). The receptor's source is a man younger than 35 who had mild COVID-19 (a few samples of this study predate the infection). Cell type and time point are not known. The chain's CDR3 is CASSFRTGGARGYTF. The CDR3 coding sequence is TGTGCCAGCAGTTTTAGGACAGGGGGAGCACGCGGCTACACCTTC.